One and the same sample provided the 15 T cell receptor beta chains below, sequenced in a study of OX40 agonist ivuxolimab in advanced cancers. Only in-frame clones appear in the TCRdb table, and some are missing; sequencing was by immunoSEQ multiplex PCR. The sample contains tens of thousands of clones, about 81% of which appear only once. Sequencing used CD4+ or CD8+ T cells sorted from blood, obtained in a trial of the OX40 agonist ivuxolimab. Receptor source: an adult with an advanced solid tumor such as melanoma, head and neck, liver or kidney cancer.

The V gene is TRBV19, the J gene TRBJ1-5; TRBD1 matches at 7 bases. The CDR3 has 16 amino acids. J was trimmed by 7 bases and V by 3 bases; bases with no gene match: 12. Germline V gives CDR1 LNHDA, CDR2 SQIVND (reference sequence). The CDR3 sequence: CASSMRQGVAGQPQHF. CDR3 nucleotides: TGTGCCAGTAGTATGAGACAGGGAGTAGCCGGGCAGCCCCAGCATTTT.

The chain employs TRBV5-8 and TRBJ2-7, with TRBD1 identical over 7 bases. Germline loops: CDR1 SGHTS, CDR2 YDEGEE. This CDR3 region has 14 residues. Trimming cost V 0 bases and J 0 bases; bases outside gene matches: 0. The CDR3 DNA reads TGTGCCAGCAGCTTGGGGGACAGCTCCTACGAGCAGTACTTC. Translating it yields CASSLGDSSYEQYF.

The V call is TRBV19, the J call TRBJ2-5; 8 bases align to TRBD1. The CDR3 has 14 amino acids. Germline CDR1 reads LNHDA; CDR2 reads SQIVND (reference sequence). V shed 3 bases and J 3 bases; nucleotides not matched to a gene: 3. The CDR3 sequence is CASSITGGKETQYF. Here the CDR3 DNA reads TGTGCCAGTAGTATTACAGGGGGTAAAGAGACCCAGTACTTC.

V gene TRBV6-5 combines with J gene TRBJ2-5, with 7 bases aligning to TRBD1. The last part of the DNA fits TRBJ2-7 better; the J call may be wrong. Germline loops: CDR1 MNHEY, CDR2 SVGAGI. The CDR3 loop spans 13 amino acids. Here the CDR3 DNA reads TGTGCCAGCAGGCAAGGACAGGCCATCGAGCAGTACTTC. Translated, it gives CASRQGQAIEQYF.

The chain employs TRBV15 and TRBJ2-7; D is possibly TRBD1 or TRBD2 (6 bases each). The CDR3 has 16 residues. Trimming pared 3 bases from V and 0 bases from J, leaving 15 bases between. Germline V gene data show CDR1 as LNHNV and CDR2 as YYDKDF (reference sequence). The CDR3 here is CATSSPGGPSSYEQYF. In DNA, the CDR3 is TGTGCCACCAGCAGCCCCGGGGGCCCTAGCTCCTACGAGCAGTACTTC. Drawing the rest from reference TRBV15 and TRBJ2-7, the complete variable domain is DAMVIQNPRYQVTQFGKPVTLSCSQTLNHNVMYWYQQKSSQAPKLLFHYYDKDFNNEADTPDNFQSRRPNTSFCFLDIRSPGLGDTAMYLCATSSPGGPSSYEQYFGPGTRLTVT.

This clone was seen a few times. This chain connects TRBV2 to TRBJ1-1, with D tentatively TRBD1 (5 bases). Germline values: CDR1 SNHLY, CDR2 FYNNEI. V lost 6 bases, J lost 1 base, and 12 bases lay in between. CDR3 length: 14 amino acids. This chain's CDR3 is CASREGLTNTEAFF. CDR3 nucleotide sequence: TGTGCCAGCAGGGAGGGACTCACGAACACTGAAGCTTTCTTT. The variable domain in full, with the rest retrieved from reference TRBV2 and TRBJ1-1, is EPEVTQTPSHQVTQMGQEVILRCVPISNHLYFYWYRQILGQKVEFLVSFYNNEISEKSEIFDDQFSVERPDGSNFTLKIRSTKLEDSAMYFCASREGLTNTEAFFGQGTRLTVV.

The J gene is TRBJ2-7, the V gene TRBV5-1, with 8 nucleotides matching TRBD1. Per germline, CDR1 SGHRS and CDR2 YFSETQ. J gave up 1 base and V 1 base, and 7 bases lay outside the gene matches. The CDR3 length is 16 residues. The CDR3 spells CASSLSADRGSYEQYF. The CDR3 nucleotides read TGCGCCAGCAGCTTGAGCGCCGACAGGGGTTCCTACGAGCAGTACTTC.

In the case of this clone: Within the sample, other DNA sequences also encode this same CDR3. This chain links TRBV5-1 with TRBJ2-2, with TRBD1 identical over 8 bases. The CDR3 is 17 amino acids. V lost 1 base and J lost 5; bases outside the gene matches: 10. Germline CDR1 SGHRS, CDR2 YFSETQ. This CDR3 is CASSLRSGQGATGELFF. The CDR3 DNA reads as TGCGCCAGCAGCTTGAGATCGGGGCAGGGGGCGACCGGGGAGCTGTTTTTT.

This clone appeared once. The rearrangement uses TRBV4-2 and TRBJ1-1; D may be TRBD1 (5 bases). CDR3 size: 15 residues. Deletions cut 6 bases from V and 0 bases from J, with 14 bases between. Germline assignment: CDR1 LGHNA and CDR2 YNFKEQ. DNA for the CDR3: TGTGCCAGCAGTGTTCAGGGTCCCATGAACACTGAAGCTTTCTTT. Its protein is CASSVQGPMNTEAFF.

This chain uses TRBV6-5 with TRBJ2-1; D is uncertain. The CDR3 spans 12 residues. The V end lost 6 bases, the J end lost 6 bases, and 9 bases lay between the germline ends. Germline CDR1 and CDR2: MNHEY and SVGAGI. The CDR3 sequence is CASRRSSNEQFF. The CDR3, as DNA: TGTGCCAGCAGACGAAGCAGCAATGAGCAGTTCTTC.

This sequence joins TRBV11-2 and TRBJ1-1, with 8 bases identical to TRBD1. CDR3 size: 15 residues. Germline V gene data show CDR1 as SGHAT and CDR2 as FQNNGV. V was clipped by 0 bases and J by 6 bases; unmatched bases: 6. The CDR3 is CASSLDPGGRAEAFF. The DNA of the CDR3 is TGTGCCAGCAGCTTAGATCCAGGGGGCCGGGCTGAAGCTTTCTTT.

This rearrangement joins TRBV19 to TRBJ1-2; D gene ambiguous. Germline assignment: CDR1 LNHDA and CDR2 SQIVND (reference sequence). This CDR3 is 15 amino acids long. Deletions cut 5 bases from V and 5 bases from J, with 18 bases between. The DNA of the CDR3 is TGTGCCAGTAGTCCCGGGGTCCCAGGTCCTTATGGCTACACCTTC. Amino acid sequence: CASSPGVPGPYGYTF.

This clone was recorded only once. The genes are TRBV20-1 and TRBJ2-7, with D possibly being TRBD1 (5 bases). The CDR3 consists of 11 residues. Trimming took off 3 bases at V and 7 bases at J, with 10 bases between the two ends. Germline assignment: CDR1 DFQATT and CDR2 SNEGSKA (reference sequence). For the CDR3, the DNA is TGCAGTGCTAGTGGACAATGGGAGCAGTACTTC. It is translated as CSASGQWEQYF.

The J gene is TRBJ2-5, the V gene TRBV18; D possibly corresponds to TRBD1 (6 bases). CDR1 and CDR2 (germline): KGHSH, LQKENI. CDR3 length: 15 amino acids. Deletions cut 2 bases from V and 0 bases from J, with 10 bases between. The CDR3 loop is CASSPSGQYQETQYF. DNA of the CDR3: TGTGCCAGCTCACCAAGCGGACAGTACCAAGAGACCCAGTACTTC.

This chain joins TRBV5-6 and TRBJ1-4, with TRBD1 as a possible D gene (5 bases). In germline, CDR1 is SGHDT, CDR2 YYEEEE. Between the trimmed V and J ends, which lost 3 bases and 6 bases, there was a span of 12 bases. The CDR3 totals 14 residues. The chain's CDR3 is CASSSVGEDEKLFF. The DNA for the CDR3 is TGTGCCAGCAGCTCTGTGGGGGAGGATGAAAAACTGTTTTTT.